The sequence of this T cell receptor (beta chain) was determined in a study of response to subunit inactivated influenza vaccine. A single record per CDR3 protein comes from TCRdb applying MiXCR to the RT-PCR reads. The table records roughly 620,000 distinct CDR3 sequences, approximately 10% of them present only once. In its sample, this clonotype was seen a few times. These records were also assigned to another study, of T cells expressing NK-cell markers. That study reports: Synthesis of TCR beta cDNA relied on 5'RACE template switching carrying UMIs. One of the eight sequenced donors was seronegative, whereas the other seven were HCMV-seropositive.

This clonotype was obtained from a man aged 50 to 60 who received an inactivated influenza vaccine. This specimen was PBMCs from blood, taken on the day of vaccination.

The DNA of the CDR3 is TGTGCCAGCAGCTTCCAAGTGGACAGGGCCGGGGAGCTGTTTTTT. Translating gives CASSFQVDRAGELFF. The genes are TRBV7-2 and TRBJ2-2; 8 nucleotides agree with TRBD1. The junction had 6 bases not matched to a gene; V was cut back by 3 bases and J by 6 bases. This CDR3 is built from 15 residues. The V gene's germline CDR1 is SGHTA and CDR2 FQGNSA.